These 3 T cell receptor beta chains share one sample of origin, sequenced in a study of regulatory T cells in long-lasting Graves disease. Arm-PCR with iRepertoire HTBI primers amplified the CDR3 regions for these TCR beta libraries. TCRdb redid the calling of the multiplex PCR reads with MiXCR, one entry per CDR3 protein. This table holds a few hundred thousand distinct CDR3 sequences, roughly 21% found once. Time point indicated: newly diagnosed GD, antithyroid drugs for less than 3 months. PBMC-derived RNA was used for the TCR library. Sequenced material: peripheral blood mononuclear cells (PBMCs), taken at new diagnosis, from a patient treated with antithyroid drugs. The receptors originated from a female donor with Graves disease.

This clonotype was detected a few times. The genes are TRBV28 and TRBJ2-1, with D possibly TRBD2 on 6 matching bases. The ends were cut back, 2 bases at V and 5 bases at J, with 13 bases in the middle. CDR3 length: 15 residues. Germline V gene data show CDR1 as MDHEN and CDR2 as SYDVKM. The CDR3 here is CASSLGFSGNNEQFF. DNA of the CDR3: TGTGCCAGCAGTTTAGGTTTTAGCGGAAACAATGAGCAGTTCTTC.

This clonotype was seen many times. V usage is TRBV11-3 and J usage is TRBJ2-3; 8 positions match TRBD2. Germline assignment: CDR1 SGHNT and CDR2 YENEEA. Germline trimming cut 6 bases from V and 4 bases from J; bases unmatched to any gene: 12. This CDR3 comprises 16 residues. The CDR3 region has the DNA TGTGCCAGCAGACCCATAGCGGGAAGGGGGGCAGATACGCAGTATTTT. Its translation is CASRPIAGRGADTQYF.

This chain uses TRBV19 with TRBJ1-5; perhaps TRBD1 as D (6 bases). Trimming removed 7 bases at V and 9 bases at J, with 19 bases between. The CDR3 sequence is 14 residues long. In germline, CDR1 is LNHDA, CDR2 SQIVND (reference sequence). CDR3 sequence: CASTPIRGETPQHF. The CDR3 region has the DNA TGTGCCAGTACCCCGATCAGGGGTGAGACGCCCCAGCATTTT.